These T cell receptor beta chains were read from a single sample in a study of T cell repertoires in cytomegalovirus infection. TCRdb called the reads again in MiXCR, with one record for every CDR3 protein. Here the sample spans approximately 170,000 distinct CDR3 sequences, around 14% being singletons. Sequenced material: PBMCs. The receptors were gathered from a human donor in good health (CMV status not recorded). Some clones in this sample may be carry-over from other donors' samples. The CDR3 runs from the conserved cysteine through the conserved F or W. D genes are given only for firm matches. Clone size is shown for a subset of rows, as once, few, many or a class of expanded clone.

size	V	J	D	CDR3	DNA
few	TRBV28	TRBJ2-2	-	CASITKSLPNTGELFF	TGTGCCAGCATCACGAAAAGTCTTCCGAACACCGGGGAGCTGTTTTTT
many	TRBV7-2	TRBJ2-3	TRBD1	CASSQDRADTQYF	TGTGCCAGCAGCCAGGACAGGGCAGATACGCAGTATTTT
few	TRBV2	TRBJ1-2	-	CASKYDSYSPNYGYTF	TGTGCCAGCAAGTATGACTCGTATTCACCGAACTATGGCTACACCTTC
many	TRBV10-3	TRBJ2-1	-	CAISETDEQFF	TGTGCCATCAGTGAAACTGATGAGCAGTTCTTC
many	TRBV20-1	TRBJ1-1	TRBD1	CSARSPRDRSNTEAFF	TGCAGTGCTAGAAGCCCCCGGGACAGATCGAACACTGAAGCTTTCTTT
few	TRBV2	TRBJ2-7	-	CASGRSEQYF	TGTGCCAGCGGGAGATCCGAGCAGTACTTC
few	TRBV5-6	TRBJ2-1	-	CASRSDSNEQFF	TGTGCCAGCAGATCCGACAGCAATGAGCAGTTCTTC
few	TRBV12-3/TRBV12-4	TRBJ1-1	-	CASSLTGRQDLEAFF	TGTGCCAGCAGTCTTACGGGGAGGCAGGACCTTGAAGCTTTCTTT
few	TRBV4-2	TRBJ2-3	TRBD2	CASSQDRWTSGTSRDTQYF	TGTGCCAGCAGCCAAGACCGTTGGACTAGCGGGACTAGTAGAGATACGCAGTATTTT
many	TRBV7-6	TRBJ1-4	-	CASSRVSTTSEKLFF	TGTGCCAGCAGCCGTGTCTCAACAACAAGTGAAAAACTGTTTTTT
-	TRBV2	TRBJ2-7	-	CASTDRYEQYF	TGTGCCAGCACGGACCGATACGAGCAGTACTTC
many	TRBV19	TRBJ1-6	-	CASSIGTNSPLHF	TGTGCCAGTAGTATCGGGACTAATTCACCCCTCCACTTT
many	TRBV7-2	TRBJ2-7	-	CASTHRSGYEQYF	TGTGCCAGCACGCATAGGTCGGGTTACGAGCAGTACTTC
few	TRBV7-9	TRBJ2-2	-	CASSSEANTGELFF	TGTGCCAGCAGCTCGGAGGCGAACACCGGGGAGCTGTTTTTT
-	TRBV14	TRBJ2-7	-	CASSQTIVDEQYF	TGTGCCAGCAGCCAGACCATTGTGGACGAGCAGTACTTC
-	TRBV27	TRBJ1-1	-	CASSSMAGTLNTEAFF	TGTGCCAGCAGTTCCATGGCCGGGACACTGAACACTGAAGCTTTCTTT
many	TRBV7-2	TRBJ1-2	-	CASSRDTVQANYGYTF	TGTGCCAGCAGCCGGGACACCGTCCAAGCTAACTATGGCTACACCTTC
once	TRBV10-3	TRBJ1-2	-	CAISDHITGDGYTF	TGTGCCATCAGTGATCACATCACGGGGGACGGCTACACCTTC
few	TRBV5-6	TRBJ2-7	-	CASSGSDSANSYEQYF	TGTGCCAGCAGCGGGTCGGACAGTGCTAACTCCTACGAGCAGTACTTC